This T cell receptor beta chain was profiled in a study of shared clonotypes between healthy human individuals. Trimming pared 0 bases from V and 3 bases from J, leaving 15 bases between. CDR3 length: 16 residues. Germline V CDR1 and CDR2: MGHDK, SYGVNS. The study's findings and limits: Clonotype sharing across a few donors was observed for around 5% of naive CD4 clonotypes.

In the case of this clone: The antigen remains undetermined.

Clones were sequenced by immunoSEQ multiplex PCR, and TCRdb holds only the in-frame ones, with some missing. The profile covers 2 million to 2.5 million clones, with 85% to 95% appearing a single time and 0.3% to 0.4% taken by the ten largest. The J gene is TRBJ2-7, the V gene TRBV25-1; either TRBD1 or TRBD2 may supply D (7 bases each). Sequences were obtained from naive CD4+ T cells from PBMCs. Regarding subset: CD45RA+ positively selected. This clonotype was obtained from a man younger than 30 in good health. Some clones in this sample may be carry-over from other donors' samples. The CDR3 region has the DNA TGTGCCAGCAGTGAATACAGGCCAGGGGGGGGCTACGAGCAGTACTTC. This sequence encodes CASSEYRPGGGYEQYF.